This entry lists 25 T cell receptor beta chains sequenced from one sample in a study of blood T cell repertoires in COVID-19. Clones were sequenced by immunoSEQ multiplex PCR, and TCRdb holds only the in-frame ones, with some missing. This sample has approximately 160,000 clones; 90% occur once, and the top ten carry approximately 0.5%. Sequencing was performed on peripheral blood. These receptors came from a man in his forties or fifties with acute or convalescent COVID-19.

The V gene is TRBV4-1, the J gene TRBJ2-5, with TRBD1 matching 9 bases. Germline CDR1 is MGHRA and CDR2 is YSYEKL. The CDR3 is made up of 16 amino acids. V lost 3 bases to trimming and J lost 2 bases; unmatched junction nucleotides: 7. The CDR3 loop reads CASSQSGQGFQETQYF. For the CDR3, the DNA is TGCGCCAGCAGCCAGTCGGGACAGGGATTTCAAGAGACCCAGTACTTC.

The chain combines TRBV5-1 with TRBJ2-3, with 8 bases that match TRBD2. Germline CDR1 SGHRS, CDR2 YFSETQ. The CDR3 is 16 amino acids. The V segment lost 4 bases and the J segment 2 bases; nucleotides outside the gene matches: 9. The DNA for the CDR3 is TGCGCCAGCAGCCATGGCGGTAGCGGGGACACAGATACGCAGTATTTT. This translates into CASSHGGSGDTDTQYF.

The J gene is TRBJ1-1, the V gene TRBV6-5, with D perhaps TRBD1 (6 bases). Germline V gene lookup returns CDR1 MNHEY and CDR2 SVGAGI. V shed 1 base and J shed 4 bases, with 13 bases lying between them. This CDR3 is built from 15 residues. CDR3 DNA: TGTGCCAGCAGTTACTACAGGGTAACAGGCACTGAAGCTTTCTTT. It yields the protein CASSYYRVTGTEAFF.

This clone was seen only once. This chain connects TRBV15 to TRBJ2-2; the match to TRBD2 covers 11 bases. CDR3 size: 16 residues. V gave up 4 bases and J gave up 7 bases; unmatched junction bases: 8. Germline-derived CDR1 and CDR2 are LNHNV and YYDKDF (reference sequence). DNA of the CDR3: TGTGCCACCAGCACGACTAGCGGGACTCCGGGCGGGGAGCTGTTTTTT. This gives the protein CATSTTSGTPGGELFF.

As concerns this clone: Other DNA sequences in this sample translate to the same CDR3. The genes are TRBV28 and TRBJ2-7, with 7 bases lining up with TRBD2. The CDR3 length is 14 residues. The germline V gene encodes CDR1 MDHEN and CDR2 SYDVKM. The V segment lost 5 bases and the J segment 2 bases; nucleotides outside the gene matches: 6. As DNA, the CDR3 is TGTGCCAGCAGTAGCGGGACTACGACCTACGAGCAGTACTTC. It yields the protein CASSSGTTTYEQYF.

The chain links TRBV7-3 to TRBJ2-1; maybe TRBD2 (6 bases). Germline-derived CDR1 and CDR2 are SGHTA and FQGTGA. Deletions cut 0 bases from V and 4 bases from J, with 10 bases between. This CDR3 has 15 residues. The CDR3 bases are TGTGCCAGCAGCTTAACGGGGGGACCATACAATGAGCAGTTCTTC. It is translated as CASSLTGGPYNEQFF.

CDR3: CAISETSGGAGELFF. The CDR3 nucleotides read TGTGCCATCAGTGAGACTAGCGGGGGAGCCGGGGAGCTGTTTTTT. The rearrangement links TRBV10-3 to TRBJ2-2; TRBD2 aligns across 11 bases. With V trimmed by 2 bases and J by 6 bases, 2 bases remained unmatched. The CDR3 spans 15 residues. CDR1 ENHRY and CDR2 SYGVKD come from the germline V gene.

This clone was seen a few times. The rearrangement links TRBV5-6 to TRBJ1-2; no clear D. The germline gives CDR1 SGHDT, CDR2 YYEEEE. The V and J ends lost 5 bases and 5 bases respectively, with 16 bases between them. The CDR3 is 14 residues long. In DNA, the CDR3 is TGTGCCAGCAGTTCGACTGGTGGAGGTTATGGCTACACCTTC. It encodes CASSSTGGGYGYTF.

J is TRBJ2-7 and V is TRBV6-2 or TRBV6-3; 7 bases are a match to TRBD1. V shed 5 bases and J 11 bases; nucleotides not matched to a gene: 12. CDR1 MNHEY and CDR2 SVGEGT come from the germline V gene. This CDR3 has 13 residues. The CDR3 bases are TGTGCCAGCAGTCTCGGACAGGCCCCCGCGGAGTACGTC. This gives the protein CASSLGQAPAEYV.

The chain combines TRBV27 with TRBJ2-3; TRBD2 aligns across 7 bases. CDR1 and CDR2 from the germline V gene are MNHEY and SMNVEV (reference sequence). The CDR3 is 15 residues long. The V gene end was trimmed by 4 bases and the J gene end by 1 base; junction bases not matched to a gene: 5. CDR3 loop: CASSSFTSGTDTQYF. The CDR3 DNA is TGTGCCAGCAGTTCTTTTACTAGCGGCACAGATACGCAGTATTTT.

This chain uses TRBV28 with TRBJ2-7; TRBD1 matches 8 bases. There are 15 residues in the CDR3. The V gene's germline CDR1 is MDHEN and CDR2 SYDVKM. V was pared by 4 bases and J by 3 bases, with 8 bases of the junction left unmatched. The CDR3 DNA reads TGTGCCAGCAGTTCCGGGACAGGCTGGGTCTACGAGCAGTACTTC. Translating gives CASSSGTGWVYEQYF.

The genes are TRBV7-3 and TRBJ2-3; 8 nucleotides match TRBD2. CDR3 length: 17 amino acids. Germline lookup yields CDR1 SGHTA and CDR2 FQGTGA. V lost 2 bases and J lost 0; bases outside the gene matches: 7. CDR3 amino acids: CASSLRGSGVSTDTQYF. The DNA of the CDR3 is TGTGCCAGCAGCTTACGGGGTAGCGGGGTTAGCACAGATACGCAGTATTTT. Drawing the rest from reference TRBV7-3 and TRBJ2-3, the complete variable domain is GAGVSQTPSNKVTEKGKYVELRCDPISGHTALYWYRQSLGQGPEFLIYFQGTGAADDSGLPNDRFFAVRPEGSVSTLKIQRTERGDSAVYLCASSLRGSGVSTDTQYFGPGTRLTVL.

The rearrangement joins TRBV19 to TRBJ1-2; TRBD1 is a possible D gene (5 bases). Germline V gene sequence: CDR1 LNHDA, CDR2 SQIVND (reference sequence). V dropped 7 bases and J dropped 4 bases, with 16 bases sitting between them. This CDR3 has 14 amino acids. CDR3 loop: CASKTPTAGYGYTF. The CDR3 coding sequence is TGTGCCAGTAAAACCCCGACAGCGGGCTATGGCTACACCTTC.

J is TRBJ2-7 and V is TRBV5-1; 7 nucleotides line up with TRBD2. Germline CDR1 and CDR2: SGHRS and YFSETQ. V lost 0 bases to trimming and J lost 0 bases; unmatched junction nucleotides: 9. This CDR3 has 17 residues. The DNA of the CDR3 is TGCGCCAGCAGCTTGGGGGGGACTACGCCGAGCTCCTACGAGCAGTACTTC. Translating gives CASSLGGTTPSSYEQYF.

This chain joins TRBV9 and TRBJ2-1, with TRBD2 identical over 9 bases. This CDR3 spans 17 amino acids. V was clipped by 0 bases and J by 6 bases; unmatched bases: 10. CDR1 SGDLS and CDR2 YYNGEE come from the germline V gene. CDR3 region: CASSVAASGMRGNEQFF. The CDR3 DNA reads TGTGCCAGCAGCGTAGCTGCTAGCGGGATGCGGGGCAATGAGCAGTTCTTC.

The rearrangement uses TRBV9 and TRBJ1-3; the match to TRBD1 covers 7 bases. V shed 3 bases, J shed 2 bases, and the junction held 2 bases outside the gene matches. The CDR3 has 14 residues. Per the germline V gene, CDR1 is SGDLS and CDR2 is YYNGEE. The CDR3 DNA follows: TGTGCCAGCAGCGCCGGGACAGCTGGAAACACCATATATTTT. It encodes CASSAGTAGNTIYF.

CDR3 amino acids: CASRGLAGGHEQYF. CDR3 nucleotide sequence: TGCGCCAGCAGGGGACTAGCGGGAGGCCACGAGCAGTACTTC. The chain employs TRBV10-2 and TRBJ2-7; the match to TRBD2 covers 15 bases. V shed 6 bases and J 5 bases; nucleotides not matched to a gene: 2. This CDR3 has 14 amino acids. Germline-derived CDR1 and CDR2 are WSHSY and SAAADI.

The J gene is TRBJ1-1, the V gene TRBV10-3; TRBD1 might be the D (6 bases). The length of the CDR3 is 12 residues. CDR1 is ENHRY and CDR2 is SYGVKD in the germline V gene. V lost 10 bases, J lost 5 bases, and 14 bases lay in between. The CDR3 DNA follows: TGTGCCAGCAGGGGAAGCGGGACTGAAGCTTTCTTT. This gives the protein CASRGSGTEAFF.

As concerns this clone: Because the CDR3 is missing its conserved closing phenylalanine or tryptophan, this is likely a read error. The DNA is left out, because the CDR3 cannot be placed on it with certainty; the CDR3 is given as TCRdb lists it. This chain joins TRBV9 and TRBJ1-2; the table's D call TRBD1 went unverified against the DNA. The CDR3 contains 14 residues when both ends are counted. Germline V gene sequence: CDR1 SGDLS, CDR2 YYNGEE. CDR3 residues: CASSVVSGQGARRV.

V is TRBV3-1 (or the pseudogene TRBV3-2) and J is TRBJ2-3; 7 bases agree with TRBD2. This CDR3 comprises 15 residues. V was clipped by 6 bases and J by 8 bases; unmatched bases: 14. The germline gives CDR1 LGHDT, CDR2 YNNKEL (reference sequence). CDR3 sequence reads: CASSEDTREWSTQYF. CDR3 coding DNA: TGTGCCAGCAGTGAGGACACGCGGGAGTGGTCTACGCAGTATTTT.

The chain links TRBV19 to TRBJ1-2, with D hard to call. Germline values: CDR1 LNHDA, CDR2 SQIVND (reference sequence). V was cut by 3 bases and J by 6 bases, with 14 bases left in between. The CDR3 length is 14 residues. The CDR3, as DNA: TGTGCCAGTAGTATTGGCAGGATGTCGAATGGCTACACCTTC. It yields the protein CASSIGRMSNGYTF.

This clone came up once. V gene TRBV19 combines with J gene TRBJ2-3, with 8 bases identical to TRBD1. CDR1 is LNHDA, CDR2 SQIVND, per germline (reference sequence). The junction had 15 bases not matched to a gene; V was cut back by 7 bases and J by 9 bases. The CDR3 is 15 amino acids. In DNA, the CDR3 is TGTGCCAGTAAAAGGGGAACAGGGGGATCGGGGACGCAGTATTTT. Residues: CASKRGTGGSGTQYF.

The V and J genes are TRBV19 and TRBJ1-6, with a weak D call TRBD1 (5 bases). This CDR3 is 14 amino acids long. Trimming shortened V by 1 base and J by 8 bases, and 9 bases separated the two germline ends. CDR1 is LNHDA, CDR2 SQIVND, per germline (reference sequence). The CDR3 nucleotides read TGTGCCAGTAGTATAGGACAGCCTGATTCACCCCTCCACTTT. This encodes CASSIGQPDSPLHF.

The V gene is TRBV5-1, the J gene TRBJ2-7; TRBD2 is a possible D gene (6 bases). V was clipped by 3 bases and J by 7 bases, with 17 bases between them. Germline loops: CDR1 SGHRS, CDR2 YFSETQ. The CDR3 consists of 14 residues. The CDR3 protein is CASSSTPGAGEQYV. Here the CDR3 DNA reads TGCGCCAGCAGCTCGACCCCTGGGGCGGGGGAGCAGTACGTC.

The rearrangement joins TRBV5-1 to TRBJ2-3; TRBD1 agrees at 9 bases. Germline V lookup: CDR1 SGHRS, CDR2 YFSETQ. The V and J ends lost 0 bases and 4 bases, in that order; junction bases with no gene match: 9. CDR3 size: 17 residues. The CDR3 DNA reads TGCGCCAGCAGCTTGGAGGTGGGGACAGGGCGAGCAGATACGCAGTATTTT. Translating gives CASSLEVGTGRADTQYF.